The 29 T cell receptor beta chains below come from one sample, sequenced in a study of T cell repertoires in cytomegalovirus infection. TCRdb re-called the reads with MiXCR, one entry per CDR3 protein. The sample lists hundreds of thousands of distinct CDR3 sequences, about 11% occurring once. Sequenced sample: PBMCs. Receptors originate from a human donor in good health (CMV status not recorded). Some clones in this sample may be carry-over from other donors' samples.

This clonotype was seen at least ten times. The chain uses TRBV29-1 and TRBJ2-4; either TRBD1 or TRBD2 may supply D (7 bases each). Trimming stripped 6 bases from V and 8 bases from J, with 14 bases between. The CDR3 is made up of 12 amino acids. Germline CDR1 and CDR2: SQVTM and ANQGSEA. The CDR3 region has the DNA TGCAGCGTCCAGACAGGGAGGGACATTCAGTACTTC. Translation: CSVQTGRDIQYF. Drawing the rest from reference TRBV29-1 and TRBJ2-4, the complete variable domain is SAVISQKPSRDICQRGTSLTIQCQVDSQVTMMFWYRQQPGQSLTLIATANQGSEATYESGFVIDKFPISRPNLTFSTLTVSNMSPEDSSIYLCSVQTGRDIQYFGAGTRLSVL.

This clonotype has at least ten counts. The chain combines TRBV20-1 with TRBJ2-3, with 10 bases aligning to TRBD2. This CDR3 contains 16 residues. Germline V lookup: CDR1 DFQATT, CDR2 SNEGSKA (reference sequence). J lost 4 bases, V lost 6 bases, and 13 bases had no gene match. CDR3 loop: CSADTVAGGLADTQYF. Written as DNA, the CDR3 is TGCAGTGCCGACACCGTAGCGGGAGGACTGGCAGATACGCAGTATTTT.

This clonotype showed up many times. The rearrangement uses TRBV5-1 and TRBJ1-1; TRBD1 matches 10 bases. Losses at the gene ends were 4 bases for V and 12 bases for J; bases not matched to a gene: 9. The CDR3 is made up of 13 amino acids. Germline values: CDR1 SGHRS, CDR2 YFSETQ. The CDR3 sequence: CASSQEGQGTSFF. The CDR3 coding sequence is TGCGCCAGCAGCCAAGAGGGACAGGGGACGTCTTTCTTT.

In this sample, this clonotype turned up many times. At one boundary the junction diverges from the germline segment, which might be a read error. The rearrangement uses TRBV20-1 and TRBJ2-7; tentative D call: TRBD2 (6 bases). CDR1 DFQATT and CDR2 SNEGSKA come from the germline V gene (reference sequence). The CDR3 totals 14 residues. The CDR3 loop is CSATPYGTPNEQYF. CDR3 in DNA: TGCAGCGCTACCCCGTACGGGACTCCCAACGAGCAGTACTTC.

The rearrangement links TRBV12-5 to TRBJ2-5, with D possibly being TRBD2 (7 bases). Between the trimmed V and J ends, which lost 6 bases and 10 bases, there was a span of 18 bases. The CDR3 spans 13 residues. Germline assignment: CDR1 LGHNT and CDR2 FRNRAP. The CDR3 sequence: CASGGGPQLGQYF. Here the CDR3 DNA reads TGTGCTAGTGGCGGGGGGCCCCAGTTGGGCCAGTACTTC.

This clonotype showed up many times. As DNA, the CDR3 is TGTGCCAGCAGCTTAGCTGCGACAGGGGTCCCCGAGCAGTACTTC. It yields the protein CASSLAATGVPEQYF. The rearrangement uses TRBV7-9 and TRBJ2-7, with 8 bases that match TRBD1. CDR1 and CDR2 (germline): SEHNR, FQNEAQ (reference sequence). Trimming at V came to 0 bases and at J to 6 bases, leaving 7 bases not matched to a gene. This CDR3 is built from 15 residues.

This clonotype has ten or more counts. This rearrangement joins TRBV18 to TRBJ2-5; D perhaps matches TRBD2 (6 bases). The CDR3 has 12 residues. Germline CDR1 is KGHSH and CDR2 is LQKENI. Trimming took off 6 bases at V and 10 bases at J, with 15 bases between the two ends. The CDR3 nucleotides are TGTGCCAGCTCGTCCAGATTCGGGGGCCAGTACTTC. This sequence encodes CASSSRFGGQYF.

This clonotype was detected ten times or more. A junction boundary mismatches the germline segment, possibly from a read error. V is TRBV7-2 and J is TRBJ2-1; no firm D call. The CDR3 sequence is 11 residues long. CDR1 SGHTA and CDR2 FQGNSA come from the germline V gene. The DNA for the CDR3 is TGTGCCAGCAGCTTATACAAAGAGCAGTTCTTC. It specifies CASSLYKEQFF.

In its sample, this clonotype was seen a few times. The chain has TRBV20-1 and TRBJ2-3; D is unclear. V was cut by 2 bases and J by 1 base, with 10 bases left in between. This CDR3 is built from 14 residues. Per germline, CDR1 DFQATT and CDR2 SNEGSKA (reference sequence). CDR3 nucleotides: TGCAGTGCTAGAATACAGTCTGGCACAGATACGCAGTATTTT. Its translation: CSARIQSGTDTQYF.

This clonotype has at least ten counts. This chain joins TRBV7-3 and TRBJ2-1, with D possibly TRBD2 on 7 matching bases. The CDR3 totals 15 residues. V was clipped by 8 bases and J by 4 bases, with 18 bases between them. From germline, CDR1 is SGHTA and CDR2 FQGTGA. CDR3 DNA: TGTGCCAGCGGTAGTCGGGGGGCCGTTTACAATGAGCAGTTCTTC. It specifies CASGSRGAVYNEQFF.

The sample holds many counts of this clonotype. The chain has TRBV11-2 and TRBJ2-1; tentatively, D is TRBD2 (6 bases). Germline V gene sequence: CDR1 SGHAT, CDR2 FQNNGV. V gave up 0 bases and J gave up 2 bases, with 11 bases separating them. The CDR3 consists of 16 residues. The CDR3 sequence is CASSLDRAGAYNEQFF. CDR3 coding DNA: TGTGCCAGCAGCTTAGATCGAGCGGGCGCCTACAATGAGCAGTTCTTC.

In this sample, this clonotype turned up many times. The gene calls are TRBV10-3 and TRBJ2-3; either TRBD1 or TRBD2 may supply D (5 bases each). Between the trimmed V and J ends, which lost 8 bases and 5 bases, there was a span of 8 bases. The CDR3 loop spans 11 amino acids. Germline V CDR1 and CDR2: ENHRY, SYGVKD. DNA for the CDR3: TGTGCCATCCGGGACCAAGATACGCAGTATTTT. This codes for CAIRDQDTQYF.

This clonotype was seen repeatedly, ten times or more. J is TRBJ1-2 and V is TRBV28; possible D gene TRBD1, 6 bases. This CDR3 region has 16 residues. V lost 4 bases, J lost 4 bases, and 19 bases lay in between. The germline CDR1 and CDR2 sequences are MDHEN and SYDVKM. CDR3 in amino acids: CASSWVSGGLAYGYTF. As DNA, the CDR3 is TGTGCCAGCAGTTGGGTTTCCGGGGGGCTGGCCTATGGCTACACCTTC.

This clonotype turned up a few times. This chain uses TRBV18 with TRBJ2-1; D is perhaps TRBD2 (5 bases). Trimming left V 3 bases short and J 7 bases short, with 10 bases between. CDR3 length: 13 residues. Germline CDR1 is KGHSH and CDR2 is LQKENI. The CDR3 is CASSPIAKNEQFF. The CDR3 DNA is TGTGCCAGCTCACCTATAGCGAAAAATGAGCAGTTCTTC.

This clonotype appeared many times. The V call is TRBV28, the J call TRBJ1-5; D uncertain. The CDR3 totals 16 residues. V was pared by 8 bases and J by 1 base, with 18 bases between. Germline values: CDR1 MDHEN, CDR2 SYDVKM. CDR3 nucleotides: TGTGCCAGCTTCCAGCTAGGGATTGCGAGCAATCAGCCCCAGCATTTT. This sequence encodes CASFQLGIASNQPQHF.

This chain joins TRBV10-1 and TRBJ1-2; D is perhaps TRBD1 (6 bases). This CDR3 is built from 17 residues. Germline CDR1 is WNHNN and CDR2 is SYGVQD (reference sequence). The V end was cut by 4 bases, the J end by 4 bases, with 22 bases between. In DNA form, the CDR3 reads TGCGCCAGCAGTGCAGAATTGACAGGCCTCGCGGCCTATGGCTACACCTTC. This encodes CASSAELTGLAAYGYTF.

This clonotype was seen more than once but under ten times. The V call is TRBV6-2 or TRBV6-3, the J call TRBJ1-6; D may be TRBD1 (5 bases). The germline V gene encodes CDR1 MNHEY and CDR2 SVGEGT. This CDR3 comprises 15 residues. V was trimmed by 2 bases and J by 7 bases, leaving 12 bases between them. As DNA, the CDR3 is TGTGCCAGCAGTTACGACAGAATAAAAAATTCACCCCTCCACTTT. Its protein is CASSYDRIKNSPLHF.

CDR3 bases: TGTGCCAGCAGCCAGGGGGGGTACAGGGCCGGGCAGTACTTC. Translating it yields CASSQGGYRAGQYF. This rearrangement joins TRBV4-2 to TRBJ2-7; D may be TRBD2 (7 bases). The CDR3 has 14 residues. The germline CDR1 and CDR2 sequences are LGHNA and YNFKEQ. V gave up 3 bases and J gave up 9 bases, with 18 bases separating them.

This chain uses TRBV25-1 with TRBJ2-7; unclear D gene. V was pared by 3 bases and J by 6 bases, with 15 bases between. In germline, CDR1 is MGHDK, CDR2 SYGVNS. CDR3 length equals 14 residues. The chain's CDR3 is CASSEAEIPAEQYF. The CDR3 nucleotides read TGTGCCAGCAGTGAGGCTGAGATCCCCGCCGAGCAGTACTTC.

The sample holds many counts of this clonotype. V gene TRBV4-1 combines with J gene TRBJ2-1; tentative D call: TRBD1 (6 bases). This CDR3 comprises 15 residues. Germline loops: CDR1 MGHRA, CDR2 YSYEKL. V gave up 3 bases and J gave up 3 bases, with 12 bases separating them. As DNA, the CDR3 is TGCGCCAGCAGCCAGCCCGGGACACTCTACAATGAGCAGTTCTTC. Translating it yields CASSQPGTLYNEQFF.

The gene calls are TRBV20-1 and TRBJ2-5, with 13 bases matching TRBD2. The V segment lost 3 bases and the J segment 5 bases; nucleotides outside the gene matches: 9. CDR3 size: 16 residues. Per germline, CDR1 DFQATT and CDR2 SNEGSKA (reference sequence). The CDR3: CSASETSGRVRETQYF. The CDR3 nucleotides read TGCAGTGCTAGTGAAACTAGCGGGAGGGTTAGGGAGACCCAGTACTTC.

The rearrangement joins TRBV12-5 to TRBJ2-1; 10 positions agree with TRBD1. J gave up 3 bases and V 5 bases, and 7 bases lay outside the gene matches. This CDR3 contains 16 residues. The germline gives CDR1 LGHNT, CDR2 FRNRAP. CDR3 in amino acids: CASGPPGTGVYNEQFF. The CDR3 DNA reads TGTGCTAGTGGTCCCCCCGGGACAGGGGTCTACAATGAGCAGTTCTTC.

Many counts were recorded for this clonotype. The rearrangement joins TRBV12-3 or TRBV12-4 to TRBJ2-3; perhaps D is TRBD1 or TRBD2 (5 bases each). Trimming removed 7 bases from V and 8 bases from J, with 16 bases in between. This CDR3 contains 13 residues. In nucleotides, the CDR3 is TGTGCCAGCACCCCTGGGACCCCCGGTACGCAGTATTTT. Translated, it gives CASTPGTPGTQYF.

This chain uses TRBV12-3 or TRBV12-4 with TRBJ2-7; D may correspond to TRBD1 or TRBD2 (5 bases each). The CDR3 has 13 residues. V gave up 1 base and J gave up 7 bases, with 11 bases separating them. CDR3 in amino acids: CASSLGEGREQYF. DNA for the CDR3: TGTGCCAGCAGTTTAGGAGAGGGGCGAGAGCAGTACTTC.

This clonotype has more than one count but fewer than ten. Given a much more abundant clone one base away, this may be a read error. The chain combines TRBV6-6 with TRBJ1-4, with TRBD1 as a possible D gene (5 bases). Trimming removed 6 bases at V and 4 bases at J, with 9 bases between. There are 13 residues in the CDR3. Per germline, CDR1 MNHNY and CDR2 SVGAGI (reference sequence). CDR3 loop: CASRPGLNEKLFF. The CDR3 DNA reads TGTGCCAGCAGACCGGGACTTAATGAAAAACTGTTTTTT.

V usage is TRBV20-1 and J usage is TRBJ1-1, with 7 bases fitting TRBD1. Germline CDR1 and CDR2: DFQATT and SNEGSKA (reference sequence). This CDR3 is 15 amino acids long. V was pared by 1 base and J by 4 bases, with 9 bases of the junction left unmatched. The CDR3: CSARGGRGPVTEAFF. Written as DNA, the CDR3 is TGCAGTGCTAGAGGGGGTAGGGGGCCGGTCACTGAAGCTTTCTTT.

This clonotype was counted many times. The genes are TRBV7-3 and TRBJ2-5, with a weak D call TRBD1 (6 bases). The CDR3 is 15 residues long. The germline V gene has CDR1 SGHTA and CDR2 FQGTGA. Trimming left V 3 bases short and J 5 bases short, with 16 bases between. CDR3 DNA: TGTGCCAGCAGCTTCCAGGTGGGGGCTCGGGAGACCCAGTACTTC. Residues: CASSFQVGARETQYF.

V gene TRBV2 combines with J gene TRBJ1-5; D gene uncertain. This CDR3 is built from 14 residues. Trimming took 4 bases from V and 1 from J, leaving 8 bases between them. Germline CDR1 SNHLY, CDR2 FYNNEI. In DNA form, the CDR3 reads TGTGCCAGCAGTGCGTGGGCGAGCAATCAGCCCCAGCATTTT. Protein sequence: CASSAWASNQPQHF.

This clonotype was detected many times. The J gene is TRBJ2-1, the V gene TRBV28; 10 bases are a match to TRBD2. V was clipped by 8 bases and J by 8 bases; unmatched bases: 21. This CDR3 has 18 residues. Germline V gene sequence: CDR1 MDHEN, CDR2 SYDVKM. The CDR3 coding sequence is TGTGCCAGCCTTACCCCCTTCAGCAGCGGGAGGGTGGTGCATGAGCAGTTCTTC. Translation: CASLTPFSSGRVVHEQFF.